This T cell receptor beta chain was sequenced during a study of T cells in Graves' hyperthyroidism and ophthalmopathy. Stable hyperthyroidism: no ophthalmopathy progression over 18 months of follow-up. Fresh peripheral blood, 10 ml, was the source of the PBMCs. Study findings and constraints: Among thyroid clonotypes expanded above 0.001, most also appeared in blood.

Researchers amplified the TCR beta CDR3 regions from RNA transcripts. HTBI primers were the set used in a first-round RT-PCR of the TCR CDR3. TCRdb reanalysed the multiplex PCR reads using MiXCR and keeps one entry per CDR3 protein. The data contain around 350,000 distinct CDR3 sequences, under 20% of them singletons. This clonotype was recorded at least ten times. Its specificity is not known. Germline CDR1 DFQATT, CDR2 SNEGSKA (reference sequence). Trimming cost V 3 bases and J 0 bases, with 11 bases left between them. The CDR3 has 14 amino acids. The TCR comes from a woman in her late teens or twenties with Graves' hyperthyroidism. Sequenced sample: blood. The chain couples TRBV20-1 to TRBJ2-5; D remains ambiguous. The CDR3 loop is CSASELEYQETQYF. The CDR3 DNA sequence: TGCAGTGCTAGTGAGTTGGAGTACCAAGAGACCCAGTACTTC.